The clone carrying this T cell receptor (beta chain) was counted only a few times. Here immunoSEQ multiplex PCR was the method, and the copy in TCRdb shows in-frame clones only, minus some. Here the sample spans fewer than 200,000 clones, approximately 87% being singletons. This record belongs to a study of blood T cell repertoires in COVID-19. About the research overall: Acute and convalescent COVID-19 specimens originated in the United States, Italy and Spain. Sources were T cells, B-cell-depleted T cells, or PBMCs; the material itself was cDNA or gDNA.

Trimming took off 4 bases at V and 5 bases at J, with 12 bases between the two ends. CDR3 length: 14 residues. Germline loops: CDR1 MGHRA, CDR2 YSYEKL. This sequence joins TRBV4-1 and TRBJ1-5, with a weak D call TRBD1 (6 bases). The clonotype comes from a woman between 18 and 30 years old who had recovered from COVID-19. Sample: peripheral blood. The CDR3 sequence is CASSRTTGDQPQHF. The CDR3 DNA is TGCGCCAGCAGCCGGACGACAGGAGATCAGCCCCAGCATTTT.